This T cell receptor (beta chain) was captured by sequencing in a study of T-cell reconstitution after alpha-beta-depleted transplantation in children. The germline gives CDR1 DFQATT, CDR2 SNEGSKA (reference sequence). V was clipped by 6 bases and J by 0 bases, with 11 bases between them. The CDR3 loop spans 13 amino acids. This clonotype came up many times. The TCRbeta library incorporated unique molecular identifiers. TCRdb re-called the PCR reads with MiXCR, one entry per CDR3 protein. The repertoire includes hundreds of thousands of distinct CDR3 sequences, over 15% of them detected once, and about 1.1% sits in the top ten.

The gene calls are TRBV20-1 and TRBJ1-1; D remains unclear. The sample was PBMCs from the stem cell graft donor, taken from the stem cell graft. The sequence derives from a human donor who donated a stem cell graft to a child with acute myeloid leukemia. As DNA, the CDR3 is TGCAGTGCCCTTCAAGCTTTGAACACTGAAGCTTTCTTT. Translating it yields CSALQALNTEAFF.